The subject of this entry is one T cell receptor (beta chain). Its antigen remains unidentified. Base quality data are lacking; no much larger clone is found one base away. Trimming removed 4 bases from V and 1 base from J; the gene matches leave 5 bases unexplained. The CDR3 starts with the cysteine, ends with the phenylalanine, and has 15 residues. The kept DNA is CDR3 alone, 45 bases in frame from the first base. The germline V gene encodes CDR1 SGHDT and CDR2 YYEEEE. The TCR beta CDR3 regions were amplified from the RNA transcripts. For the first round of RT-PCR on the TCR CDR3, the HTBI primer set was used together with the Qiagen OneStep RT-PCR kit. A second multiplex PCR round built the libraries, followed by size selection and purification. The libraries were sequenced on an Illumina HiSeq2000 using paired-end 100 bp reads. For the original study's pipeline: SOAPnuke was used to process the raw data, throwing out any read that contained adapters or uncalled bases, had a mean Phred below 15, or lacked an exact constant-primer or identifier match. COPE v1.2.5 was used to merge high-quality paired reads, and clonotypes were defined as unique nucleotide sequences. MiTCR v1.1 was used to align the clonotypes against IMGT TRBV, TRBD and TRBJ reference segments. The analysis was restricted to V-J combinations with a frequency above 0.0001, which together covered 99% to 99.2% of the repertoires. The TCS score was defined as F50 (clonal expansion) divided by E x V (chaos), with BLOSUM62-based TCRdist calculated between CDR3 peptides within each V-J. Welch's t-statistics and random forest reduced roughly 540 V-J features to 10 to 15, which were used in a naive Bayes classifier (R e1071). Thyroid-blood repertoire similarity was quantified with the Morisita-Horn index. Using fastp trimming at Q25 and MiXCR clonotype assembly, TCRdb reanalyzed the public sequencing data and kept in-frame beta chains. Entries are consolidated by CDR3 protein sequence, retaining the most common genes and DNA. The V and J calls, along with clone size, are taken from TCRdb and not from the paper's own processing. The sample table lists a few hundred thousand distinct CDR3 sequences, 46% of them with a count of one. Roughly 19% of the sample is in the top ten clones.

These data are taken from a study of T cells in Graves' hyperthyroidism and ophthalmopathy (dated by TCRdb to between 2018 and 2021). As for the study more broadly: To identify TCR V-J signatures that set the groups apart, the researchers used a discovery cohort of 100 patients, made up of 40 to 45 with Graves' ophthalmopathy and some 55 with stable Graves' hyperthyroidism. In several Graves' hyperthyroidism patients, the study also compared T-cell repertoires from thyroid tissue with T-cell repertoires from blood. Following sampling, methimazole starting at 30 mg daily was given to hyperthyroidism patients, and high-dose intravenous methylprednisolone was given to ophthalmopathy patients. According to the paper, TCR Vbeta CDR3 sequencing was carried out on some 130 peripheral blood samples, which came from fewer than 50 ophthalmopathy, 70 to 80 hyperthyroidism and roughly 17 progressor patients. The 100 discovery patients were randomly split 7:3 into training and test sets. Prospective prediction of ophthalmopathy was tested in an independent validation cohort consisting of 18 hyperthyroidism patients and some 16 patients who later progressed to ophthalmopathy. Paper-wide results and their limitations: Sample size was not statistically predetermined, and blinding of investigators to group allocation was not performed. Blood samples also contained most of the expanded thyroid clonotypes (frequency above 0.001), which suggests that blood repertoires may reflect thyroid immune responses. During validation, the model predicted progression to ophthalmopathy a median of about 5.9 months ahead of onset, with almost 71% sensitivity and around 72% specificity. In cross-validation, a model built on a 13 V-J signature told ophthalmopathy apart from stable hyperthyroidism with approximately 91% sensitivity and about 81% specificity, and in testing the same model reached 80%/75%.

Patients with uncontrolled infections, other autoimmune diseases, pregnancy or lactation were excluded. Clinical symptoms, serum thyroxine and TRAb, thyroid ultrasound, and orbital computed tomography formed the basis for the diagnoses. Total RNA was extracted using Trizol reagent, and RNA quality was assessed on an Agilent 2100 Bioanalyzer. This receptor was identified in an adult woman with Graves' disease, either hyperthyroidism or ophthalmopathy (not recorded which). The sample taken for sequencing was peripheral blood or thyroid tissue (not recorded which). The chain is encoded by TRBV5-6 joined to TRBJ1-5, with 7 bases matching TRBD1. The DNA sequence is as follows: TGTGCCAGCAGCCCTAGGGGGCAGAGCAATCAGCCCCAGCATTTT. Its protein product is CASSPRGQSNQPQHF.